A selection of T cell receptor beta chains follows, all from one sample in a study of blood T cell repertoires in COVID-19. TCRdb's copy holds only in-frame clones and misses some; the assay was immunoSEQ multiplex PCR. This table holds fewer than 250,000 clones, around four fifths found once. The sample consisted of peripheral blood. The receptors stem from a woman aged 40 to 50 with active or convalescent COVID-19. The CDR3 runs from the conserved cysteine through the conserved F or W. A D gene is named only where the DNA matches it firmly. Clone size is not always given. Where it is, it says once, few, many or a class for expanded clones.

v_gene	d_gene	j_gene	abundance	CDR3nt	CDR3aa
TRBV3-1/TRBV3-2	TRBD2	TRBJ2-1	.	TGTGCCAGCAGCCATAATCGACTAGCGGGGTTCAATGAGCAGTTCTTC	CASSHNRLAGFNEQFF
TRBV9	TRBD2	TRBJ2-5	.	TGTGCCAGCAGCGTTAGCGGGGGGGCGGGCGAGACCCAGTACTTC	CASSVSGGAGETQYF
TRBV7-3	.	TRBJ2-2	few	TGTGCCAGCAGCCCGAGAGACACCGGGGAGCTGTTTTTT	CASSPRDTGELFF
TRBV5-1	TRBD1	TRBJ1-2	.	TGCGCCAGCAGCTACGGACAGGTTCAGGGTGGCTACACCTTC	CASSYGQVQGGYTF
TRBV5-1	.	TRBJ2-5	.	TGCGCCAGCAGCTTGGGATTCAGCGGAGTCCAAGAGACCCAGTACTTC	CASSLGFSGVQETQYF
TRBV27	.	TRBJ1-6	.	TGTGCCAGCAGTTTTAGCAATTCACCCCTCCACTTT	CASSFSNSPLHF
TRBV25-1	.	TRBJ2-7	once	TGTGCCAGCAGTGATACAGGGAGCTACGAGCAGTACTTC	CASSDTGSYEQYF
TRBV7-2	.	TRBJ2-2	once	TGTGCCAGCAGCTTAGTGGGTGGGACACTTAACACCGGGGAGCTGTTTTTT	CASSLVGGTLNTGELFF
TRBV3-1/TRBV3-2	.	TRBJ2-5	.	TGTGCCAGCAGCCTCCAGGGGGAGACCCAGTACTTC	CASSLQGETQYF
TRBV30	TRBD1	TRBJ2-2	.	TGTGCCTGGAGACAGGGGGGCAGGAGAGCCGGGGAGCTGTTTTTT	CAWRQGGRRAGELFF
TRBV5-4	TRBD1	TRBJ1-2	.	TGTGCCAGCAGCTCACAGGGGGCGCCTTTAGAGGGCTACACCTTC	CASSSQGAPLEGYTF
TRBV4-3	.	TRBJ1-2	many	TGCGCCAGCAGCCATCAGGTGAACTATGGCTACACCTTC	CASSHQVNYGYTF
TRBV27	TRBD1	TRBJ1-2	.	TGTGCCAGCAGGCAGCAGGGGGCAGGCTATGGCTACACCTTC	CASRQQGAGYGYTF
TRBV30	TRBD1	TRBJ1-2	.	TGTGCCTGGAAGGGACAGGGTAACTATGGCTACACCTTC	CAWKGQGNYGYTF
TRBV30	.	TRBJ2-3	once	TGTGCCTGGAGCGAAGGGCTAGCCCCTGGCACAGATACGCAGTATTTT	CAWSEGLAPGTDTQYF
TRBV4-1	.	TRBJ1-3	.	TGCGCCAGCAGCCCCCCTGGACAGGGAAACACCATATATTTT	CASSPPGQGNTIYF
TRBV19	.	TRBJ2-3	.	TGTGCCAGTAGTGTCCTTTCATATACAAGCACAGATACGCAGTATTTT	CASSVLSYTSTDTQYF
TRBV7-3	TRBD2	TRBJ2-3	few	TGTGCCAGCAGCTTACAGGCGGGAGCATCAGATACGCAGTATTTT	CASSLQAGASDTQYF
TRBV5-1	.	TRBJ2-3	.	TGCGCCAGCAGCTTGGGGGCCCGACAGAGCACAGATACGCAGTATTTT	CASSLGARQSTDTQYF
TRBV6-2/TRBV6-3	TRBD1	TRBJ2-3	.	TGTGCCAGCAGCGACCGGGACAGGGGGCATGATACGCAGTATTTT	CASSDRDRGHDTQYF
TRBV12-3/TRBV12-4	TRBD1	TRBJ2-5	.	TGTGCCAGCAGCGGGACAGGGCGGGAGTACTTC	CASSGTGREYF
TRBV7-9	.	TRBJ2-3	.	TGTGCCAGCAGCTTACGGGGGAGCACAGATACGCAGTATTTT	CASSLRGSTDTQYF
TRBV5-1	TRBD2	TRBJ2-3	.	TGCGCCAGCAGCTTGCTGGGACTAGTCACAGATACGCAGTATTTT	CASSLLGLVTDTQYF
TRBV7-9	TRBD1	TRBJ2-6	.	TGTGCCAGCAGCTTGAACAGGGGATCCTCTGGGGCCAACGTCCTGACTTTC	CASSLNRGSSGANVLTF
TRBV24-1	.	TRBJ1-5	.	TGTGCCACCCAAGACGGAACATCGGGTCAGCCCCAGCATTTT	CATQDGTSGQPQHF
TRBV5-1	TRBD1	TRBJ1-1	many	TGCGCCAGCACCGTGGACAGGGGGGGAACTGAAGCTTTCTTT	CASTVDRGGTEAFF
TRBV24-1	.	TRBJ2-5	.	TGTGCCACCAGTGACCCAACGAGTGACAGTCGTGGTGAGACCCAGTACTTC	CATSDPTSDSRGETQYF
TRBV19	TRBD1	TRBJ1-1	.	TGTGCCAGTAGAAGGGGGCTGAACACTGAAGCTTTCTTT	CASRRGLNTEAFF
TRBV9	.	TRBJ1-2	.	TGTGCCAGCACGAACAGGGTAAACTATGGCTACACCTTC	CASTNRVNYGYTF
TRBV7-8	.	TRBJ1-2	.	TGTGCCAGCAGCTTAGACAGGCAGGGGTATGGCTACACCTTC	CASSLDRQGYGYTF
TRBV14	.	TRBJ1-2	.	TGTGCCAGCAGCCAGGGCCATTCCCCCAGGGTGGGCTACACCTTC	CASSQGHSPRVGYTF
TRBV6-5	TRBD2	TRBJ2-2	.	TGTGCCAGCAGAAACCTAGCGGGTCACGTCGGGGAGCTGTTTTTT	CASRNLAGHVGELFF
TRBV5-4	.	TRBJ2-4	.	TGTGCCAGCAGCTTGGTTGGACTACCTAACATTCAGTACTTC	CASSLVGLPNIQYF
TRBV28	.	TRBJ2-3	once	TGTGCCAGCGTAGGGGGGGGGAAAGATACGCAGTATTTT	CASVGGGKDTQYF
TRBV5-1	.	TRBJ1-1	.	TGCGCCAGCAGCTTTCTGACATCGAACACTGAAGCTTTCTTT	CASSFLTSNTEAFF
TRBV21-1	.	TRBJ1-6	.	TGTGCCAGCAGCAAAAACGCAGGTCGGTATTCATCCCTCCACTTT	CASSKNAGRYSSLHF
TRBV7-9	.	TRBJ2-7	.	TGTGCCAGCAGATCGACAGGAAGCGAGCAGTACTTC	CASRSTGSEQYF
TRBV11-1	TRBD1	TRBJ1-2	.	TGTGCCAGCAGCTCGGGACAGATCTATGGCTACACCTTC	CASSSGQIYGYTF
TRBV27	.	TRBJ1-2	.	TGTGCCAGCAGTTTAACAGGGTCCTACTATGGCTACACCTTC	CASSLTGSYYGYTF
TRBV7-3	.	TRBJ1-2	.	TGTGCCAGCAGCGCGGCTCAGGGTCGTGGCTACACCTTC	CASSAAQGRGYTF
TRBV6-2/TRBV6-3	TRBD1	TRBJ2-3	.	TGTGCCAGCAGCGACAGGGGTTGGAGCACAGATACGCAGTATTTT	CASSDRGWSTDTQYF
TRBV9	.	TRBJ2-5	.	TGTGCCAGCAGCGTAGTGGCCCGAGGGGGTGAGACCCAGTACTTC	CASSVVARGGETQYF
TRBV24-1	TRBD2	TRBJ2-3	.	TGTGCCACCAGTGACCCGTCCCTAGCGGGGGGGCAAGATACGCAGTATTTT	CATSDPSLAGGQDTQYF
TRBV4-1	.	TRBJ1-5	.	TGCGCCAGCAGCCAAGAATTGGGAGAGGGCAATCAGCCCCAGCATTTT	CASSQELGEGNQPQHF
TRBV19	.	TRBJ1-1	.	TGTGCCAGTAACCTCGACAGGTCGAACACTGAAGCTTTCTTT	CASNLDRSNTEAFF
TRBV7-3	.	TRBJ1-6	few	TGTGCCAGCAGCCCCGTTGGGGGCTCACCCCTCCACTTT	CASSPVGGSPLHF
TRBV27	TRBD1	TRBJ2-2	.	TGTGCCAGCAGTGTGACAGGGAGCACCGGGGAGCTGTTTTTT	CASSVTGSTGELFF
TRBV6-2/TRBV6-3	.	TRBJ1-2	.	TGTGCCAGCAGTTACGAGGCTAACTATGGCTACACCTTC	CASSYEANYGYTF
TRBV7-9	TRBD1	TRBJ2-5	.	TGTGCCAGCAGCCCTCCGGGACAGGGGCTTCGGGAGACCCAGTACTTC	CASSPPGQGLRETQYF
TRBV5-1	.	TRBJ1-1	.	TGCGCCAGCAGCCCCCAAGGGGGGGGGCGCACTGAAGCTTTCTTT	CASSPQGGGRTEAFF
TRBV19	TRBD1	TRBJ1-4	.	TGTGCCAGTAGTATTCCTCAGGACAGGGATGAAAAACTGTTTTTT	CASSIPQDRDEKLFF
TRBV4-3	.	TRBJ2-7	.	TGCGCCAGCAGCCCCGGGATTTCCTACGAGCAGTACTTC	CASSPGISYEQYF
TRBV9	TRBD1	TRBJ2-7	.	TGTGCCAGCAGCCTCGGGACAGGGGGGGCCGAGCAGTACTTC	CASSLGTGGAEQYF
TRBV7-9	TRBD2	TRBJ2-1	.	TGTGCCAGCAGCCCCCAGCGGGGACCCTACAATGAGCAGTTCTTC	CASSPQRGPYNEQFF